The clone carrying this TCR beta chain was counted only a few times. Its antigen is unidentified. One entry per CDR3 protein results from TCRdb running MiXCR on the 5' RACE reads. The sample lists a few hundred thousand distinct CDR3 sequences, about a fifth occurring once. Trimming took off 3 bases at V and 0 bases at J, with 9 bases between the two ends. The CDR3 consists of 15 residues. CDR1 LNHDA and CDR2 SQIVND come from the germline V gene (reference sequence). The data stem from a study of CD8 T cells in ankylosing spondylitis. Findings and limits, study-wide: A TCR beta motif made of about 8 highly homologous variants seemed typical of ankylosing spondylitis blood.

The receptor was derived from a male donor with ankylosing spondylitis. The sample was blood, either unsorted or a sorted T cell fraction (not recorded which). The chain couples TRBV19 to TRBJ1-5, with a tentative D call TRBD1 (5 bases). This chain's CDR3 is CASSIRGNSNQPQHF. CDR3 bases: TGTGCCAGTAGTATTCGGGGGAATAGCAATCAGCCCCAGCATTTT.